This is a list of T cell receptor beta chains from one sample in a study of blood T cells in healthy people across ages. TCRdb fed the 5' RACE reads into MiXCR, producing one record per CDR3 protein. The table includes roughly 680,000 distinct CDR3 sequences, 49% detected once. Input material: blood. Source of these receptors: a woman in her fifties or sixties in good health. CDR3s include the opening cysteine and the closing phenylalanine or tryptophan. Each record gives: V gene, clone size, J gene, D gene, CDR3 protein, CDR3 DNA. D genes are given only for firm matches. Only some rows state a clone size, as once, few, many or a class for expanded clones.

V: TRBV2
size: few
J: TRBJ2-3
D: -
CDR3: CASRREGTDTQYF
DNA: TGTGCCAGCAGGAGAGAGGGCACAGATACGCAGTATTTT

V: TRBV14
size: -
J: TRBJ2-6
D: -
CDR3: CASSRGGKTGANVLTF
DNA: TGTGCCAGCAGCCGAGGGGGGAAAACTGGGGCCAACGTCCTGACTTTC

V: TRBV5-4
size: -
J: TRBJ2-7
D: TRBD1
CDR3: CASSGWRTGGYEQYF
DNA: TGTGCCAGCAGCGGCTGGAGGACAGGGGGCTACGAGCAGTACTTC

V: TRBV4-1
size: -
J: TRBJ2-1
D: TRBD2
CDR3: CASSLASGIYEQFF
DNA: TGCGCCAGCAGCCTGGCTAGCGGGATTTATGAGCAGTTCTTC

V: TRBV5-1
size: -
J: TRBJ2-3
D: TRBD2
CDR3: CASSLDGGRTDTQYF
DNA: TGCGCCAGCAGCTTGGACGGGGGGAGGACAGATACGCAGTATTTT

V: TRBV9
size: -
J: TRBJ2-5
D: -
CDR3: CASSVFSEETQYF
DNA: TGTGCCAGCAGCGTATTCAGCGAAGAGACCCAGTACTTC

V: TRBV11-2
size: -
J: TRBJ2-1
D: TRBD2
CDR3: CASSPNRAASGGNEQFF
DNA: TGTGCCAGCAGCCCTAATCGGGCGGCTAGCGGGGGCAATGAGCAGTTCTTC

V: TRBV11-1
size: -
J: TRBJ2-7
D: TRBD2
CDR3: CASTPLTSGRGDEQYF
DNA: TGTGCCAGCACCCCCCTAACTAGCGGGAGAGGGGATGAGCAGTACTTC

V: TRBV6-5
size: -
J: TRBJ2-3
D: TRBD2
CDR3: CASSLQVVGLTGGTDTQYF
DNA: TGTGCCAGCAGTTTACAGGTCGTGGGATTAACGGGAGGAACAGATACGCAGTATTTT

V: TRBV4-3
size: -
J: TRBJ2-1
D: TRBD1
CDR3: CASSQAGTAVYNEQFF
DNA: TGCGCCAGCAGCCAGGCCGGGACAGCAGTTTACAATGAGCAGTTCTTC

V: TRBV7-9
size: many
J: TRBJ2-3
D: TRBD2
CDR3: CASSPGLAADTQYF
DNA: TGTGCCAGCAGCCCGGGGCTAGCGGCAGATACGCAGTATTTT

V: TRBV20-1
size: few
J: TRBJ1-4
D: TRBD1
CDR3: CSASGTGFEKLFF
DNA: TGCAGTGCGTCCGGGACAGGGTTTGAAAAACTGTTTTTT

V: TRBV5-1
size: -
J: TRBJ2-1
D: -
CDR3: CASSLVQGSNGQFF
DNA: TGCGCCAGCAGCTTGGTTCAGGGCTCCAATGGGCAGTTCTTC

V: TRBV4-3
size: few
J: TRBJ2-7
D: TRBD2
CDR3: CASSRLAGGLDEQYF
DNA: TGCGCCAGCAGCCGACTAGCGGGAGGGCTCGACGAGCAGTACTTC

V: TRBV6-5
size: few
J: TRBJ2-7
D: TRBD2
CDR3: CASSYGGVGSYEQYF
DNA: TGTGCCAGCAGTTACGGGGGGGTCGGATCCTACGAGCAGTACTTC

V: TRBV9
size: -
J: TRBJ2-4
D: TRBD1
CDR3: CASSVGTGGGVNIQYF
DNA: TGTGCCAGCAGCGTAGGGACAGGGGGAGGGGTAAACATTCAGTACTTC

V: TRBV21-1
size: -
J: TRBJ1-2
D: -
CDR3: CASSGRQTAYGYTF
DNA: TGTGCCAGCAGCGGACGACAGACAGCCTATGGCTACACCTTC

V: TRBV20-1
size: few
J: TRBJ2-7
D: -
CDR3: CSARREGDYFSYEQYF
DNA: TGCAGTGCTAGAAGAGAGGGGGACTACTTCTCCTACGAGCAGTACTTC

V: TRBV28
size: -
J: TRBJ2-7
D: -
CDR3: CASRSGVPEQYF
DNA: TGTGCCAGCAGGTCAGGGGTCCCCGAGCAGTACTTC

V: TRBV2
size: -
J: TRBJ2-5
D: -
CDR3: CASSVTGREWYF
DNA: TGTGCCAGCAGTGTGACGGGCAGGGAGTGGTACTTC

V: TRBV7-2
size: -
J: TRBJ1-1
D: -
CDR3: CASSPNLGARTEAFF
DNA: TGTGCCAGCAGCCCCAATTTGGGGGCGAGGACTGAAGCTTTCTTT

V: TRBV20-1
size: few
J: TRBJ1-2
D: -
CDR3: CSAILTGGYGYTF
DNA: TGCAGTGCCATCCTGACCGGGGGCTATGGCTACACCTTC

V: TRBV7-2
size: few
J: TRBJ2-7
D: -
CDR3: CASSARDNSYEQYF
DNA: TGTGCCAGCAGCGCCAGGGACAATTCCTACGAGCAGTACTTC

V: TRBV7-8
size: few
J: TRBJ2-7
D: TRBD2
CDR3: CASSSLAGESYEQYF
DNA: TGTGCCAGCAGCTCCCTAGCGGGAGAATCCTACGAGCAGTACTTC

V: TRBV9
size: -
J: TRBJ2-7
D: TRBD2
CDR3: CASSVGVGAGEQYF
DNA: TGTGCCAGCAGCGTAGGAGTGGGAGCGGGGGAGCAGTACTTC

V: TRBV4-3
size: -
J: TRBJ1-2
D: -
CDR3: CASSQVQGAYGYTF
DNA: TGCGCCAGCAGCCAAGTACAGGGAGCCTATGGCTACACCTTC

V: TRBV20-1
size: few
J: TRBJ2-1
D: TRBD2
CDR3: CSARDASGRIEQFF
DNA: TGCAGTGCTAGAGATGCTAGCGGGAGAATTGAGCAGTTCTTC

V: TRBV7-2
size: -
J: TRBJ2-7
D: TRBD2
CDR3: CASSLAIGDYAYEQYF
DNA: TGTGCCAGCAGCTTAGCGATAGGGGACTATGCCTACGAGCAGTACTTC

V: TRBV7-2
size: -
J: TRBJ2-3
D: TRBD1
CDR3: CASSSQGYGDTQYF
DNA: TGTGCCAGCAGCTCACAGGGGTACGGAGATACGCAGTATTTT